This T cell receptor beta chain stems from a study of shared clonotypes between healthy human individuals. Study overall: CD8 memory received one plate per donor, CD8 naive two, CD4 memory three and CD4 naive three.

Execution of the assay was at deep level. In the study's own analysis: Because ImmunoSEQ provided only junction sequences with no quality scores, the filtering differed. Clones were sequenced by immunoSEQ multiplex PCR, and TCRdb holds only the in-frame ones, with some missing. That table furnishes V, J and clone size, whereas the DNA furnished D and trimming. The sample contains over 950,000 clones, roughly 80% of which appear only once. All of the donors resided in Nashville, Tennessee, and each was a Caucasian adult. The CDR3 covers 14 residues. Germline loops: CDR1 SGHTA, CDR2 FQGNSA. Trimming shortened V by 1 base and J by 2 bases, and 6 bases separated the two germline ends. Worth noting for this clone: The identical CDR3 is also encoded by other nucleotide sequences in the sample.

What was sequenced was memory CD4+ T cells from PBMCs. Subset indicated: CD45RA-negative fraction. This chain uses TRBV7-2 with TRBJ1-5, with D perhaps TRBD1 (5 bases). The sequence came from a young man in good health. Some clones in this sample may be carry-over from other donors' samples. Here the CDR3 reads CASSLVQGNQPQHF. The CDR3 nucleotides read TGTGCCAGCAGCTTAGTACAGGGCAATCAGCCCCAGCATTTT.